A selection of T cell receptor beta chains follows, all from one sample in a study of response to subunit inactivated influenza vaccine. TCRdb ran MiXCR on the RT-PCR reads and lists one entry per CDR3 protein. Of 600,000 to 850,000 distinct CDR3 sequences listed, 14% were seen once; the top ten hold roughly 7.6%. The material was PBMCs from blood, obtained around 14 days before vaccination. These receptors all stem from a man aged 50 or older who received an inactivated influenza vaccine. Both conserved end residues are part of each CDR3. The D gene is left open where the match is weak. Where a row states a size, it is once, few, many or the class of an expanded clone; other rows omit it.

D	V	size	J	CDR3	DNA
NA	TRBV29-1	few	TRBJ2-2	CSVGEGAYNTGELFF	TGCAGCGTGGGGGAGGGGGCGTATAACACCGGGGAGCTGTTTTTT
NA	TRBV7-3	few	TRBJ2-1	CASSLTGGKDEQFF	TGTGCCAGCAGCTTAACCGGCGGGAAGGATGAGCAGTTCTTC
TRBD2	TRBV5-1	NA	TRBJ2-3	CASSLSGGGASDTQYF	TGCGCCAGCAGCTTGTCGGGCGGGGGGGCTTCAGATACGCAGTATTTT
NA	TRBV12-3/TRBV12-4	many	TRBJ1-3	CASSPPPGNTIYF	TGTGCCAGCAGTCCCCCGCCTGGAAACACCATATATTTT
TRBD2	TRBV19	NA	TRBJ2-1	CASSPQGLAGVDEQFF	TGTGCCAGTAGTCCCCAGGGACTAGCGGGAGTAGATGAGCAGTTCTTC
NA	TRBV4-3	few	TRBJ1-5	CASSQDLGANQPQHF	TGCGCCAGCAGCCAAGATCTAGGGGCAAATCAGCCCCAGCATTTT
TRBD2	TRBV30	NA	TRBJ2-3	CAWSLGSGKSDTQYF	TGTGCCTGGAGTCTAGGCAGCGGGAAATCAGATACGCAGTATTTT
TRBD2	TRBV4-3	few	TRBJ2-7	CASSHGLAGGSSYEQYF	TGCGCCAGCAGCCACGGACTAGCGGGGGGTAGCTCCTACGAGCAGTACTTC
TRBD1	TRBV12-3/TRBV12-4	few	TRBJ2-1	CASSFHGTGNINEQFF	TGTGCCAGCAGCTTTCACGGGACAGGCAATATCAATGAGCAGTTCTTC
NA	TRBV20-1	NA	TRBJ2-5	CSAGGPPGETQYF	TGCAGTGCTGGTGGACCTCCGGGGGAGACCCAGTACTTC
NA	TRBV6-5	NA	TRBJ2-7	CASSYGTVGFEQYF	TGTGCCAGCAGTTACGGGACTGTCGGGTTCGAGCAGTACTTC
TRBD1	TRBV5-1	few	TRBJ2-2	CASSSDRGITGELFF	TGCGCCAGCAGTTCCGACAGGGGAATAACCGGGGAGCTGTTTTTT
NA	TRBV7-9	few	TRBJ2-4	CASSPPWGDIQYF	TGTGCCAGCAGTCCCCCGTGGGGGGACATTCAGTACTTC
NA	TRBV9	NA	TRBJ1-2	CASSVSPRTDNYGYTF	TGTGCCAGCAGCGTATCTCCGCGGACAGATAACTATGGCTACACCTTC
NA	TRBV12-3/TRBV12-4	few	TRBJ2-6	CASSLESAGANVLTF	TGTGCCAGCAGTTTAGAAAGCGCTGGGGCCAACGTCCTGACTTTC
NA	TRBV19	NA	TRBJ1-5	CASTVVEGRNQPQHF	TGTGCCAGTACTGTCGTCGAGGGGCGCAATCAGCCCCAGCATTTT
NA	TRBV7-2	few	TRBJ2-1	CASSLVGAGITYNEQFF	TGTGCCAGCAGCTTAGTGGGGGCAGGGATCACCTACAATGAGCAGTTCTTC
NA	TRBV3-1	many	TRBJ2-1	CASSPYFGGAYNEQFF	TGTGCCAGCAGCCCTTACTTTGGAGGGGCCTACAATGAGCAGTTCTTC
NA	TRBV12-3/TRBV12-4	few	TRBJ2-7	CASRAAGAEQYF	TGTGCCAGCAGGGCCGCGGGGGCAGAGCAGTACTTC
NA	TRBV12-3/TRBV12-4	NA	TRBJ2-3	CASSSHIKTDTQYF	TGTGCCAGCAGTTCGCACATTAAAACGGATACGCAGTATTTT
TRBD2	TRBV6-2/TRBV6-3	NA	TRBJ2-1	CASSRAGVIEQFF	TGTGCCAGCAGTAGAGCGGGAGTCATTGAGCAGTTCTTC
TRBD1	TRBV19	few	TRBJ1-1	CASRPTGLGTEAFF	TGTGCCAGCAGGCCGACAGGGCTTGGCACTGAAGCTTTCTTT
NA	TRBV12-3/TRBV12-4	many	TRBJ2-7	CASSLNDRSEQYF	TGTGCCAGCAGTCTCAACGACAGGTCTGAGCAGTACTTC
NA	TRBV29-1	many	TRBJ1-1	CSVRGVGPVAEAFF	TGCAGCGTACGGGGGGTTGGCCCGGTCGCTGAAGCTTTCTTT
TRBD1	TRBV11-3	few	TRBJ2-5	CASSRQGPQETQYF	TGTGCCAGCAGCCGACAGGGGCCCCAAGAGACCCAGTACTTC
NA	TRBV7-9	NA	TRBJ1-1	CASSPDGGAVTEAFF	TGTGCCAGCAGCCCCGATGGAGGGGCGGTCACTGAAGCTTTCTTT
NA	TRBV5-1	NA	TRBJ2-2	CASSFAGKDTGELFF	TGCGCCAGCAGCTTTGCAGGGAAGGACACCGGGGAGCTGTTTTTT
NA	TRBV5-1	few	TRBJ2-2	CASSLATTVNTGELFF	TGCGCCAGCAGCTTGGCGACGACAGTGAACACCGGGGAGCTGTTTTTT
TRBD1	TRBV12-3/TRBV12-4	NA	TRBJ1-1	CASSLAGQGVFNEAFF	TGTGCCAGCAGTTTAGCGGGACAGGGGGTATTTAATGAAGCTTTCTTT